The TCR beta chain under discussion was sequenced for a study of siplizumab effects on memory and regulatory T cells. The V gene lost 0 bases and the J gene lost 4 bases, with 12 bases spanning the gap. CDR1 is LGHNA, CDR2 YSLEER, per germline. The CDR3 spans 15 residues. TCRdb keeps only in-frame clones here, not all; method: immunoSEQ multiplex PCR. The sample records approximately 60,000 clones, around 80% being singletons. The chain is built from TRBV4-3 and TRBJ1-2, with D hard to call. The source of this sequence is a human donor in good health. The sequencing input was memory CD4+ T cells sorted from blood. The CDR3 DNA is TGCGCCAGCAGCCAAGAGCTCGGGATTTTCTATGGCTACACCTTC. Protein product: CASSQELGIFYGYTF.